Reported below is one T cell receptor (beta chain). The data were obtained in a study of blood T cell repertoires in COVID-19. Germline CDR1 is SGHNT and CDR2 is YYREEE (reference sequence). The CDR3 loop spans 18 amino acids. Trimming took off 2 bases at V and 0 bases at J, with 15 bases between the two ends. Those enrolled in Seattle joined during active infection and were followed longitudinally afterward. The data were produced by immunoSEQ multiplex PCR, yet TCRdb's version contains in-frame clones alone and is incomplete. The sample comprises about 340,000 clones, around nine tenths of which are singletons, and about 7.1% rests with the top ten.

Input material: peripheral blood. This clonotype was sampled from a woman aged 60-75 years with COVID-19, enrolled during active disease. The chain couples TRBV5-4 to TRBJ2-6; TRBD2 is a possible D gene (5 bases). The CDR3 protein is CASSFGGRSFSGANVLTF. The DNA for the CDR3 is TGTGCCAGCAGCTTTGGAGGTCGCTCTTTCTCTGGGGCCAACGTCCTGACTTTC.